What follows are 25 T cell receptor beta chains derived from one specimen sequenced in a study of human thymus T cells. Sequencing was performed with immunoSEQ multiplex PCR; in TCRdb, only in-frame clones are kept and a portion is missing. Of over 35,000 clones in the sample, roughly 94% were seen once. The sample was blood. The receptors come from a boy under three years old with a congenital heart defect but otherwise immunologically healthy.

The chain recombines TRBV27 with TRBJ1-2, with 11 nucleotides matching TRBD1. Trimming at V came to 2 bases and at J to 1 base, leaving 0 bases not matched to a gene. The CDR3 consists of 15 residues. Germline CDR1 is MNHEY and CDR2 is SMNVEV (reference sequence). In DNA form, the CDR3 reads TGTGCCAGCAGTTTAGGGACAGGGGGTAACTATGGCTACACCTTC. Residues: CASSLGTGGNYGYTF.

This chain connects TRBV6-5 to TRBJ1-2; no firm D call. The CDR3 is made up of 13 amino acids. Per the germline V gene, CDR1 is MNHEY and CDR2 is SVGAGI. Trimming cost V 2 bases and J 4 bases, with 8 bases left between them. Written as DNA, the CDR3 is TGTGCCAGCAGTTACAGACTGAGCTATGGCTACACCTTC. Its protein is CASSYRLSYGYTF.

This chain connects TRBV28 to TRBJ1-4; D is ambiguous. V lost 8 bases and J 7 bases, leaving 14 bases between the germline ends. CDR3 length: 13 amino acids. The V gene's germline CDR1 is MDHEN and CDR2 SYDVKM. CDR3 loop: CASAPGLGEKLFF. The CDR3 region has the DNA TGTGCCAGCGCCCCCGGGCTTGGTGAAAAACTGTTTTTT.

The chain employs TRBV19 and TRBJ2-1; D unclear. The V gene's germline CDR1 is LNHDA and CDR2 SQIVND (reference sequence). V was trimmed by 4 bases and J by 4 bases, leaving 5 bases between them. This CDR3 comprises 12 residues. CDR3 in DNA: TGTGCCAGTAGTAACAGATACAATGAGCAGTTCTTC. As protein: CASSNRYNEQFF.

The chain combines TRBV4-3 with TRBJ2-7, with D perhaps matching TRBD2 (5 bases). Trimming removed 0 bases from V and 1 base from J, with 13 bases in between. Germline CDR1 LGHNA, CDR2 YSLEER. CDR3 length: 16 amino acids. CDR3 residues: CASSQDRASKSYEQYF. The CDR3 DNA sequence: TGCGCCAGCAGCCAAGATAGGGCTAGCAAGTCCTACGAGCAGTACTTC.

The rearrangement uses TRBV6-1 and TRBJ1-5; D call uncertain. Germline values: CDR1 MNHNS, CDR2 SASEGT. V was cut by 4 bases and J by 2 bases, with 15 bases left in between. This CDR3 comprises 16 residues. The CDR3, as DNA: TGTGCCAGCAGTGCCATGGGAGGGTATGGCAATCAGCCCCAGCATTTT. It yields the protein CASSAMGGYGNQPQHF.

CDR3 coding DNA: TGCGCCAGCAGCCAAGATCCTAGCGGGGGGGCCTCCTACGAGCAGTACTTC. Protein product: CASSQDPSGGASYEQYF. The rearrangement links TRBV4-3 to TRBJ2-7; 12 bases align to TRBD2. This CDR3 is built from 17 residues. The V gene's germline CDR1 is LGHNA and CDR2 YSLEER. V trimming: 0 bases; J trimming: 0 bases; junction bases outside the gene matches: 3.

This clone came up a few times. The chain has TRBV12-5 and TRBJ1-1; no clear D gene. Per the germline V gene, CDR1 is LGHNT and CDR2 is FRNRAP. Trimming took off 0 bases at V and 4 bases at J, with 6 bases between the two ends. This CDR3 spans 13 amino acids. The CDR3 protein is CASGLVRGTEAFF. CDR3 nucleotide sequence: TGTGCTAGTGGTTTGGTACGGGGCACTGAAGCTTTCTTT.

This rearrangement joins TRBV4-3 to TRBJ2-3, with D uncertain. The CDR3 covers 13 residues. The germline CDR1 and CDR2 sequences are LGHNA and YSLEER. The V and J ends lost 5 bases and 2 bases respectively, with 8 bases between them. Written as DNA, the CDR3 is TGCGCCAGCAGCTGGCTATCCACAGATACGCAGTATTTT. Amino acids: CASSWLSTDTQYF.

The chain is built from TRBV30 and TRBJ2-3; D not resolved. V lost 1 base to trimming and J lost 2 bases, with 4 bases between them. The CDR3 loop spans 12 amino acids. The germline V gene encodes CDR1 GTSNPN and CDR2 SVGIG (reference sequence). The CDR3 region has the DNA TGTGCCTGGAGTGGGTTCACAGATACGCAGTATTTT. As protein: CAWSGFTDTQYF.

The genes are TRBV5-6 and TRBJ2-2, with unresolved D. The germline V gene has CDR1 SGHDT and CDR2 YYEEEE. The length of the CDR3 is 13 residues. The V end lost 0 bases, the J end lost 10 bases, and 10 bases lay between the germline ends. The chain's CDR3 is CASSLATVEELFF. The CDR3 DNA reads TGTGCCAGCAGCTTGGCTACCGTCGAGGAGCTGTTTTTT. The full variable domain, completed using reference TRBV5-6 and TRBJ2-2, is DAGVTQSPTHLIKTRGQQVTLRCSPKSGHDTVSWYQQALGQGPQFIFQYYEEEERQRGNFPDRFSGHQFPNYSSELNVNALLLGDSALYLCASSLATVEELFFGEGSRLTVL.

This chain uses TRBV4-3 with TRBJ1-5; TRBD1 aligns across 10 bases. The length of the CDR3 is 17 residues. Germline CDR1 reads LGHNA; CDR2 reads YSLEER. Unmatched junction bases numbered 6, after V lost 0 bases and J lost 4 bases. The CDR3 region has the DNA TGCGCCAGCAGCCAAGAACCGGGACAGGGGACTAATCAGCCCCAGCATTTT. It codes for CASSQEPGQGTNQPQHF.

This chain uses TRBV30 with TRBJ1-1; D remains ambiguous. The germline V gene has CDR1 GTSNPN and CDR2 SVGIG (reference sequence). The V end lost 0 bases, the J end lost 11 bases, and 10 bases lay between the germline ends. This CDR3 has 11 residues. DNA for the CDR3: TGTGCCTGGAGTGTACAGTGGTGGGCTTTCTTT. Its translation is CAWSVQWWAFF.

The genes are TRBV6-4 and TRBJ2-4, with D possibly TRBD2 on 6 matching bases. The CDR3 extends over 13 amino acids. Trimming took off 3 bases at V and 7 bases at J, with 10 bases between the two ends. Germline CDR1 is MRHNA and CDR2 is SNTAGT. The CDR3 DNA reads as TGTGCCAGCAGTGAATCGCGGGGCAACATTCAGTACTTC. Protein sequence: CASSESRGNIQYF.

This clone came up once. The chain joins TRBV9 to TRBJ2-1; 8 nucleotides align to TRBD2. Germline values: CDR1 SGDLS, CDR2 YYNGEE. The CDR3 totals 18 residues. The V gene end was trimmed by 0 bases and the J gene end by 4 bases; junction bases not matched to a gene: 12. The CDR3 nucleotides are TGTGCCAGCAGCGTAGGGATCCAGCGGGGGAATATGTACAATGAGCAGTTCTTC. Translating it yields CASSVGIQRGNMYNEQFF.

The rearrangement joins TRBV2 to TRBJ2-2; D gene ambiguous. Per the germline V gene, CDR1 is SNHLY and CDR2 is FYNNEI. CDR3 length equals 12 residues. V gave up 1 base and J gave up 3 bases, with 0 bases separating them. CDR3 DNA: TGTGCCAGCAGTGAAGACACCGGGGAGCTGTTTTTT. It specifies CASSEDTGELFF.

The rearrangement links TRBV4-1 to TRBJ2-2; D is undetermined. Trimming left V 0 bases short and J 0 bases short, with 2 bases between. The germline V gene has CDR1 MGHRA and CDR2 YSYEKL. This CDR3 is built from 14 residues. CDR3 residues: CASSQDTNTGELFF. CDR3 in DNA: TGCGCCAGCAGCCAAGACACGAACACCGGGGAGCTGTTTTTT.

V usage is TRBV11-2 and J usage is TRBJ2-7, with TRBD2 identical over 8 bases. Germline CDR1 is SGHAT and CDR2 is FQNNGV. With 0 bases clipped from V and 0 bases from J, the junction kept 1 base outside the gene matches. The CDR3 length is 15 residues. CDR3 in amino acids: CASSLELAGSYEQYF. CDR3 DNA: TGTGCCAGCAGCTTAGAGCTAGCGGGCTCCTACGAGCAGTACTTC.

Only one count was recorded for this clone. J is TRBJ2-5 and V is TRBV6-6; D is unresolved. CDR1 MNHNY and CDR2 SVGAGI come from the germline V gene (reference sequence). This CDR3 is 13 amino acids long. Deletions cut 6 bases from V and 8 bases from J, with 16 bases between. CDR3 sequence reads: CASSPPPGRTQYF. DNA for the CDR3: TGTGCCAGCAGCCCTCCTCCCGGACGAACCCAGTACTTC.

CDR3 protein: CASSQDGTGYGYTF. CDR3 DNA sequence: TGCGCCAGCAGCCAAGATGGGACAGGGTATGGCTACACCTTC. The chain has TRBV4-1 and TRBJ1-2; 9 bases are shared with TRBD1. Germline V CDR1 and CDR2: MGHRA, YSYEKL. This CDR3 is 14 amino acids long. Trimming took 0 bases from V and 5 from J; bases not matched to a gene: 1.

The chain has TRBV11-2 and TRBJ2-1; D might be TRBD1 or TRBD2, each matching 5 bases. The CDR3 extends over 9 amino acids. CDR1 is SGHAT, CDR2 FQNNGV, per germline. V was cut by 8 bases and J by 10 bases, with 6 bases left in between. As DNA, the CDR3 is TGTGCCAGCGGGGACGAGCAGTTCTTC. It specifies CASGDEQFF. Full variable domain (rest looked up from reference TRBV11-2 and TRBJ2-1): EAGVAQSPRYKIIEKRQSVAFWCNPISGHATLYWYQQILGQGPKLLIQFQNNGVVDDSQLPKDRFSAERLKGVDSTLKIQPAKLEDSAVYLCASGDEQFFGPGTRLTVL.

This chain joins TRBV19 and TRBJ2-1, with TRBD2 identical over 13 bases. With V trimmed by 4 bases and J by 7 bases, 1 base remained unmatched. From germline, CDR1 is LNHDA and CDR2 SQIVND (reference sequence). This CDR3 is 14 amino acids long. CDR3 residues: CASSTLAGGNEQFF. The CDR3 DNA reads TGTGCCAGTAGTACACTAGCGGGGGGGAATGAGCAGTTCTTC.

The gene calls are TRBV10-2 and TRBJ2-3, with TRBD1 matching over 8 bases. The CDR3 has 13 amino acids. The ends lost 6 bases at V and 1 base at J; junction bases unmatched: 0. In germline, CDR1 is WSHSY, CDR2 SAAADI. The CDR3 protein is CASRTGGTDTQYF. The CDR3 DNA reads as TGCGCCAGCAGGACAGGGGGCACAGATACGCAGTATTTT.

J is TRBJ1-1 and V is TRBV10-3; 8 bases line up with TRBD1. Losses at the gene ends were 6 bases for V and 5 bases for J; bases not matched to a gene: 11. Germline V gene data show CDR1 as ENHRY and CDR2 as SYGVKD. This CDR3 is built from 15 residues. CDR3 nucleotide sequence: TGTGCCATCAGCCTCGGACAGGGCGGAGGGACTGAAGCTTTCTTT. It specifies CAISLGQGGGTEAFF.

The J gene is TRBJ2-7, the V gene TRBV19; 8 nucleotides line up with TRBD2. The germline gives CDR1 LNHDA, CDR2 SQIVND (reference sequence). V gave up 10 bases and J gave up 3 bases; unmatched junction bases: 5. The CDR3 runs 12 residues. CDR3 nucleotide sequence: TGTGCCACTCGGGGGGGCCTCTACGAGCAGTACTTC. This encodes CATRGGLYEQYF.